A few counts support the clone carrying this TCR beta chain. This entry belongs to a study of cytomegalovirus exposure and HLA in healthy donors. From germline, CDR1 is SGHVS and CDR2 FQNEAQ. The CDR3 is made up of 14 amino acids. V dropped 5 bases and J dropped 4 bases, with 12 bases sitting between them. Amplification used 60 Vbeta primers and 13 Jbeta primers. Assay: immunoSEQ multiplex PCR; the TCRdb copy retains only in-frame clones and omits some. This table has about 89,000 clones, 55% to 65% appearing once. The chain recombines TRBV7-8 with TRBJ1-5, with D maybe TRBD1 (5 bases). Input material: PBMCs. The TCR originated in a human donor in good health. This chain's CDR3 is CASSPTRGNQPQHF. CDR3 coding DNA: TGTGCCAGCAGCCCTACACGGGGGAATCAGCCCCAGCATTTT.